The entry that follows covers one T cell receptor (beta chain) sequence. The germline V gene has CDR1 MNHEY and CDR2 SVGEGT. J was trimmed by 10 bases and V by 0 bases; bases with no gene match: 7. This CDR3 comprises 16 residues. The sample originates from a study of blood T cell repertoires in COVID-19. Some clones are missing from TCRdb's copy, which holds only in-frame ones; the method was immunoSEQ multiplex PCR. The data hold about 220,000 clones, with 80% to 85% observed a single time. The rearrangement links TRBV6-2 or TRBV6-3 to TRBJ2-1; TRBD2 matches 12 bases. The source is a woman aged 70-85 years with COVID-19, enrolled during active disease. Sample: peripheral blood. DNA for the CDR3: TGTGCCAGCAGTTACTCGACTAGCGGGAGAGAAGGAGAGCAGTTCTTC. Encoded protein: CASSYSTSGREGEQFF.